A selection of T cell receptor beta chains follows, all from one sample in a study of T cell responses to AZD1222 COVID-19 vaccine. The protocol was immunoSEQ multiplex PCR, while the TCRdb copy is restricted to in-frame clones and leaves out a portion. The repertoire has about 120,000 clones, approximately 90% of them found once; the top ten carry around 1.7%. Source: peripheral blood, taken on day 0 of AZD1222 vaccination. The receptors originated from an adult in good health. The CDR3 runs from the conserved cysteine through the conserved F or W. D genes are given only for firm matches. Clone size is stated in some rows and not others, as once, few, many or a class when expanded.

d_gene	j_gene	v_gene	abundance	CDR3aa	CDR3nt
TRBD1	TRBJ2-5	TRBV19	.	CASSNTQGAGTQYF	TGTGCCAGTAGTAACACACAGGGGGCCGGGACCCAGTACTTC
.	TRBJ1-5	TRBV7-8	.	CASSLGVSNQPQHF	TGTGCCAGCAGCTTAGGCGTTAGCAATCAGCCCCAGCATTTT
.	TRBJ1-2	TRBV4-3	.	CASSQDSEGNYGYTF	TGCGCCAGCAGCCAGGATTCGGAGGGGAACTATGGCTACACCTTC
.	TRBJ1-5	TRBV7-2	.	CASSLAGTSAGKSNQPQHF	TGTGCCAGCAGCTTAGCAGGCACCTCGGCCGGTAAGAGCAATCAGCCCCAGCATTTT
.	TRBJ1-2	TRBV3-1/TRBV3-2	.	CASSQGVYGYTF	TGTGCCAGCAGCCAAGGAGTCTATGGCTACACCTTC
TRBD2	TRBJ2-1	TRBV3-1/TRBV3-2	once	CASSQILAGVPNEQFF	TGTGCCAGCAGCCAAATACTAGCGGGAGTGCCCAATGAGCAGTTCTTC
TRBD1	TRBJ1-2	TRBV7-9	.	CASSADRTTGYTF	TGTGCCAGCAGCGCGGACAGGACAACGGGCTACACCTTC
.	TRBJ2-3	TRBV6-5	.	CATLNSYTDTQYF	TGTGCCACCCTAAATAGTTACACAGATACGCAGTATTTT
TRBD1	TRBJ1-1	TRBV24-1	.	CATSASGTGNTEAFF	TGTGCCACCAGTGCCTCGGGGACAGGGAACACTGAAGCTTTCTTT
.	TRBJ2-4	TRBV15	.	CATSRERGLAKNIQYF	TGTGCCACCAGCAGAGAAAGGGGCCTAGCCAAAAACATTCAGTACTTC
.	TRBJ1-3	TRBV5-8	once	CASSRINTRWKNTIYF	TGTGCCAGCAGCCGAATTAACACTCGATGGAAAAACACCATATATTTT
.	TRBJ1-2	TRBV29-1	.	CSGAADANYGYTF	TGCAGCGGGGCAGCCGACGCTAACTATGGCTACACCTTC
.	TRBJ1-1	TRBV18	.	CASSPVGRGGTEAFF	TGTGCCAGCTCACCCGTTGGCAGGGGAGGGACTGAAGCTTTCTTT
.	TRBJ1-2	TRBV5-1	.	CASSPTENYGYTF	TGCGCCAGCAGCCCCACAGAGAACTATGGCTACACCTTC
.	TRBJ2-1	TRBV12-5	.	CASGLGLADDNEQFF	TGTGCTAGTGGTTTAGGGCTAGCCGACGACAATGAGCAGTTCTTC
.	TRBJ1-4	TRBV14	.	CASSQGVVGSEKLFF	TGTGCCAGCAGCCAAGGCGTGGTTGGCTCTGAAAAACTGTTTTTT
.	TRBJ1-2	TRBV4-2	.	CASSPPGAGSSYGYTF	TGTGCCAGCAGCCCCCCCGGGGCAGGGTCGAGCTATGGCTACACCTTC
.	TRBJ2-6	TRBV24-1	.	CATSDPGSYDSGANVLTF	TGTGCCACCAGTGACCCTGGCAGCTATGACTCTGGGGCCAACGTCCTGACTTTC
.	TRBJ2-3	TRBV10-3	.	CAIGSNADTQYF	TGTGCCATTGGGTCAAACGCGGATACGCAGTATTTT
TRBD2	TRBJ2-1	TRBV3-1/TRBV3-2	.	CASSLGLAENEQFF	TGTGCCAGCAGCCTAGGACTAGCCGAGAATGAGCAGTTCTTC
.	TRBJ2-1	TRBV4-1	.	CASSQDRLAGWGEQFF	TGCGCCAGCAGCCAAGATCGATTGGCAGGCTGGGGTGAGCAGTTCTTC
TRBD2	TRBJ2-1	TRBV6-5	.	CASTQREGYNEQFF	TGTGCCAGCACACAGCGGGAGGGTTACAATGAGCAGTTCTTC
TRBD1	TRBJ1-1	TRBV11-3	once	CASSFTGDFAEAFF	TGTGCCAGCAGTTTCACAGGGGATTTTGCTGAAGCTTTCTTT
.	TRBJ2-2	TRBV5-1	.	CASSLAGSANTGELFF	TGCGCCAGCAGCTTGGCCGGCTCGGCGAACACCGGGGAGCTGTTTTTT
TRBD1	TRBJ1-4	TRBV6-5	.	CASSYPSGQGGEKLFF	TGTGCCAGCAGTTACCCATCAGGACAGGGAGGGGAAAAACTGTTTTTT
TRBD1	TRBJ1-2	TRBV9	.	CASSAGDRVGYGYTF	TGTGCCAGCAGCGCCGGGGACAGGGTGGGCTATGGCTACACCTTC
TRBD1	TRBJ2-7	TRBV18	.	CASSSGGADYEQYF	TGTGCCAGCTCCTCAGGGGGCGCCGACTACGAGCAGTACTTC
.	TRBJ1-2	TRBV5-8	.	CASSLVPGSVYGYTF	TGTGCCAGCAGCTTGGTACCAGGAAGTGTCTATGGCTACACCTTC
.	TRBJ2-5	TRBV5-6	.	CASSPTTGVQETQYF	TGTGCCAGCAGCCCTACGACAGGAGTACAAGAGACCCAGTACTTC
.	TRBJ1-1	TRBV14	.	CASSPFFLTGSTEAFF	TGTGCCAGCAGCCCGTTTTTCCTCACAGGGAGTACTGAAGCTTTCTTT
.	TRBJ1-1	TRBV9	.	CASSAQFETEAFF	TGTGCCAGCAGCGCCCAATTTGAGACTGAAGCTTTCTTT
.	TRBJ1-6	TRBV4-1	.	CASSRDTPSSPLHF	TGCGCCAGCAGCCGTGATACCCCCAGTTCACCCCTCCACTTT
TRBD2	TRBJ2-3	TRBV2	.	CASRPFSGRVDTQYF	TGTGCCAGCAGGCCCTTTAGCGGGAGGGTAGATACGCAGTATTTT
TRBD1	TRBJ1-2	TRBV2	.	CASSYELGQGRYGYTF	TGTGCCAGCAGCTACGAACTGGGACAGGGTCGGTATGGCTACACCTTC